A selection of T cell receptor beta chains follows, all from one sample in a study of T cells in Graves' hyperthyroidism and ophthalmopathy. A single record per CDR3 protein comes from TCRdb applying MiXCR to the multiplex PCR reads. The sample includes some 700,000 distinct CDR3 sequences, roughly a sixth of them seen just once. The sample was blood. These receptors all stem from a man between 50 and 59 years old with Graves' hyperthyroidism. CDR3s include the opening cysteine and the closing phenylalanine or tryptophan. D genes are given only for firm matches. Clone size is stated in some rows and not others, as once, few, many or a class when expanded.

cdr3_nt: TGTGCCAGTAGTATAGGCGGGACAGGCCGTCCAACTGAAGCTTTCTTT
cdr3_aa: CASSIGGTGRPTEAFF
clone_size: many
j_call: TRBJ1-1
d_call: TRBD1
v_call: TRBV19

cdr3_nt: TGTGCCAGCAGTTTATGGGACAGGCTCGGAGCGGTGGCTTTCTTT
cdr3_aa: CASSLWDRLGAVAFF
clone_size: many
j_call: TRBJ1-1
d_call: TRBD1
v_call: TRBV28

cdr3_nt: TGTGCCAGCAGTTACTCCTACCGACTAGCTTTTAACAATGAGCAGTTCTTC
cdr3_aa: CASSYSYRLAFNNEQFF
clone_size: -
j_call: TRBJ2-1
d_call: TRBD2
v_call: TRBV6-5

cdr3_nt: TGTGCCACCAGCAGAGATTCAAGGGGGGCTTTCTTT
cdr3_aa: CATSRDSRGAFF
clone_size: once
j_call: TRBJ1-1
d_call: -
v_call: TRBV15

cdr3_nt: TGTGCCAGCAGCGACACTGGCAATCAGCCCCAGCATTTT
cdr3_aa: CASSDTGNQPQHF
clone_size: many
j_call: TRBJ1-5
d_call: -
v_call: TRBV12-3/TRBV12-4

cdr3_nt: TGTGCCAGCAGTGAGGGGACAGGAGTTGAAAAACTGTTTTTT
cdr3_aa: CASSEGTGVEKLFF
clone_size: many
j_call: TRBJ1-4
d_call: TRBD1
v_call: TRBV2

cdr3_nt: TGTGCCAGCAGCTTAGAGGGGCCCCCACTCGACGAGCAGTTCTTC
cdr3_aa: CASSLEGPPLDEQFF
clone_size: few
j_call: TRBJ2-1
d_call: -
v_call: TRBV7-9

cdr3_nt: TGCGCCAGCAGAGACCCGGGAGGGCCTGTAACCGGGGAGCTGTTTTTT
cdr3_aa: CASRDPGGPVTGELFF
clone_size: -
j_call: TRBJ2-2
d_call: TRBD2
v_call: TRBV4-1

cdr3_nt: TGTGCCAGCAGTGGTCCGGCGGGAAACTCCTACAATGAGCAGTTCTTC
cdr3_aa: CASSGPAGNSYNEQFF
clone_size: many
j_call: TRBJ2-1
d_call: -
v_call: TRBV2

cdr3_nt: TGTGCCAGCAGCGGCAGGGGGGGTGTTGGAGATACGCAGTATTTT
cdr3_aa: CASSGRGGVGDTQYF
clone_size: many
j_call: TRBJ2-3
d_call: -
v_call: TRBV9

cdr3_nt: TGTGCCAGCAGCTTAGCACCGACTAGCGGGAGGGTTAATGAGCAGTTCTTC
cdr3_aa: CASSLAPTSGRVNEQFF
clone_size: many
j_call: TRBJ2-1
d_call: TRBD2
v_call: TRBV7-2

cdr3_nt: TGTGCCATCAGTCTCTACGATCCCGGCCAGGCAGGTTTTTACAATTCACCCCTCCACTTT
cdr3_aa: CAISLYDPGQAGFYNSPLHF
clone_size: many
j_call: TRBJ1-6
d_call: -
v_call: TRBV10-3

cdr3_nt: TGTGCCAGCAGCTTAAGCGGCGAGATATTCCTAAAAGCTTTCTTT
cdr3_aa: CASSLSGEIFLKAFF
clone_size: many
j_call: TRBJ1-1
d_call: -
v_call: TRBV7-2

cdr3_nt: TGTGCCAGCACCCTGTCGGATTTCCGGGACAGGGCCACTGAAGCTTTCTTT
cdr3_aa: CASTLSDFRDRATEAFF
clone_size: many
j_call: TRBJ1-1
d_call: TRBD1
v_call: TRBV28

cdr3_nt: TGTGCCACCAGTGATAGAGCGGGAGGTTACTTC
cdr3_aa: CATSDRAGGYF
clone_size: few
j_call: TRBJ2-5
d_call: TRBD2
v_call: TRBV24-1

cdr3_nt: TGTGCCAGCAGCCGAATTGAGGGGGAGAACACTGAAGCTTTCTTT
cdr3_aa: CASSRIEGENTEAFF
clone_size: many
j_call: TRBJ1-1
d_call: -
v_call: TRBV11-2

cdr3_nt: TGTGCCAGCAGTTACCCCGGGGGGGCCAACGTCCTGACTTTC
cdr3_aa: CASSYPGGANVLTF
clone_size: few
j_call: TRBJ2-6
d_call: -
v_call: TRBV6-2/TRBV6-3

cdr3_nt: TGTGCCAGCAGCTTAGGGGGACAGGGATGGACTGGGGCCAACGTCCTGACTTTC
cdr3_aa: CASSLGGQGWTGANVLTF
clone_size: many
j_call: TRBJ2-6
d_call: TRBD1
v_call: TRBV7-8

cdr3_nt: TGTGCCAGTAGGTCCTGGATAGGGCTGGGCACTGAAGCTTTCTTT
cdr3_aa: CASRSWIGLGTEAFF
clone_size: -
j_call: TRBJ1-1
d_call: -
v_call: TRBV19

cdr3_nt: TGTGCCAGCAGAGGGACAGGGCACGTCGGGGAGCTGTTTTTT
cdr3_aa: CASRGTGHVGELFF
clone_size: few
j_call: TRBJ2-2
d_call: TRBD1
v_call: TRBV27

cdr3_nt: TGTGCCAGCAGCTTAGAGGGGTGGACAGGGGGCCATGGCTACACCTTC
cdr3_aa: CASSLEGWTGGHGYTF
clone_size: many
j_call: TRBJ1-2
d_call: TRBD1
v_call: TRBV7-8

cdr3_nt: TGTGCCAGCAGCTTAGTGGGAGGGGATGAGCAGTTCTTC
cdr3_aa: CASSLVGGDEQFF
clone_size: -
j_call: TRBJ2-1
d_call: TRBD2
v_call: TRBV11-3

cdr3_nt: TGCAGCGTTGAAAGAGCTAGCACAGATACGCAGTATTTT
cdr3_aa: CSVERASTDTQYF
clone_size: many
j_call: TRBJ2-3
d_call: -
v_call: TRBV29-1

cdr3_nt: TGCAGTGCTAGGGGACTAGCGTACACAGATACGCAGTATTTT
cdr3_aa: CSARGLAYTDTQYF
clone_size: many
j_call: TRBJ2-3
d_call: TRBD2
v_call: TRBV20-1

cdr3_nt: TGTGCCAGCAGCTTAAACTTCGTCGATCGGGGGGGAAACACCATATATTTT
cdr3_aa: CASSLNFVDRGGNTIYF
clone_size: -
j_call: TRBJ1-3
d_call: -
v_call: TRBV7-9

cdr3_nt: TGTGCCAGCAGTGGGGGGGGGCACCTAGGGAATCAGCCCCAGCATTTT
cdr3_aa: CASSGGGHLGNQPQHF
clone_size: many
j_call: TRBJ1-5
d_call: -
v_call: TRBV28

cdr3_nt: TGTGCCAGTAGTATGGCTTGGGGAACTGAAGCTTTCTTT
cdr3_aa: CASSMAWGTEAFF
clone_size: few
j_call: TRBJ1-1
d_call: -
v_call: TRBV19

cdr3_nt: TGTGCCAGCAGCGTAGGGGGCAGAAAGGACTATGGCTACACCTTC
cdr3_aa: CASSVGGRKDYGYTF
clone_size: few
j_call: TRBJ1-2
d_call: -
v_call: TRBV9

cdr3_nt: TGTGCCTGGAGTGCAAGGGGGGGGGCCAACGTCCTGACTTTC
cdr3_aa: CAWSARGGANVLTF
clone_size: many
j_call: TRBJ2-6
d_call: -
v_call: TRBV30